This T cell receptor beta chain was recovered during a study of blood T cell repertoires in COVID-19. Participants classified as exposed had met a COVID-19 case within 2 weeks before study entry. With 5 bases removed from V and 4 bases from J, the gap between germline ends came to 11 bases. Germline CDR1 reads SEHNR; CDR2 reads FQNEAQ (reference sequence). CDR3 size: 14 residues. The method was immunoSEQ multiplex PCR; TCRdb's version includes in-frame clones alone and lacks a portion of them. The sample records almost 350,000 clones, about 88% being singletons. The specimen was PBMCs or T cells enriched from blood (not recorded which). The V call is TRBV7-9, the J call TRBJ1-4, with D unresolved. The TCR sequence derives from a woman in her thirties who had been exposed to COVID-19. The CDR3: CASSPGINNEKLFF. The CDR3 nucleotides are TGTGCCAGCAGCCCCGGGATAAATAATGAAAAACTGTTTTTT.